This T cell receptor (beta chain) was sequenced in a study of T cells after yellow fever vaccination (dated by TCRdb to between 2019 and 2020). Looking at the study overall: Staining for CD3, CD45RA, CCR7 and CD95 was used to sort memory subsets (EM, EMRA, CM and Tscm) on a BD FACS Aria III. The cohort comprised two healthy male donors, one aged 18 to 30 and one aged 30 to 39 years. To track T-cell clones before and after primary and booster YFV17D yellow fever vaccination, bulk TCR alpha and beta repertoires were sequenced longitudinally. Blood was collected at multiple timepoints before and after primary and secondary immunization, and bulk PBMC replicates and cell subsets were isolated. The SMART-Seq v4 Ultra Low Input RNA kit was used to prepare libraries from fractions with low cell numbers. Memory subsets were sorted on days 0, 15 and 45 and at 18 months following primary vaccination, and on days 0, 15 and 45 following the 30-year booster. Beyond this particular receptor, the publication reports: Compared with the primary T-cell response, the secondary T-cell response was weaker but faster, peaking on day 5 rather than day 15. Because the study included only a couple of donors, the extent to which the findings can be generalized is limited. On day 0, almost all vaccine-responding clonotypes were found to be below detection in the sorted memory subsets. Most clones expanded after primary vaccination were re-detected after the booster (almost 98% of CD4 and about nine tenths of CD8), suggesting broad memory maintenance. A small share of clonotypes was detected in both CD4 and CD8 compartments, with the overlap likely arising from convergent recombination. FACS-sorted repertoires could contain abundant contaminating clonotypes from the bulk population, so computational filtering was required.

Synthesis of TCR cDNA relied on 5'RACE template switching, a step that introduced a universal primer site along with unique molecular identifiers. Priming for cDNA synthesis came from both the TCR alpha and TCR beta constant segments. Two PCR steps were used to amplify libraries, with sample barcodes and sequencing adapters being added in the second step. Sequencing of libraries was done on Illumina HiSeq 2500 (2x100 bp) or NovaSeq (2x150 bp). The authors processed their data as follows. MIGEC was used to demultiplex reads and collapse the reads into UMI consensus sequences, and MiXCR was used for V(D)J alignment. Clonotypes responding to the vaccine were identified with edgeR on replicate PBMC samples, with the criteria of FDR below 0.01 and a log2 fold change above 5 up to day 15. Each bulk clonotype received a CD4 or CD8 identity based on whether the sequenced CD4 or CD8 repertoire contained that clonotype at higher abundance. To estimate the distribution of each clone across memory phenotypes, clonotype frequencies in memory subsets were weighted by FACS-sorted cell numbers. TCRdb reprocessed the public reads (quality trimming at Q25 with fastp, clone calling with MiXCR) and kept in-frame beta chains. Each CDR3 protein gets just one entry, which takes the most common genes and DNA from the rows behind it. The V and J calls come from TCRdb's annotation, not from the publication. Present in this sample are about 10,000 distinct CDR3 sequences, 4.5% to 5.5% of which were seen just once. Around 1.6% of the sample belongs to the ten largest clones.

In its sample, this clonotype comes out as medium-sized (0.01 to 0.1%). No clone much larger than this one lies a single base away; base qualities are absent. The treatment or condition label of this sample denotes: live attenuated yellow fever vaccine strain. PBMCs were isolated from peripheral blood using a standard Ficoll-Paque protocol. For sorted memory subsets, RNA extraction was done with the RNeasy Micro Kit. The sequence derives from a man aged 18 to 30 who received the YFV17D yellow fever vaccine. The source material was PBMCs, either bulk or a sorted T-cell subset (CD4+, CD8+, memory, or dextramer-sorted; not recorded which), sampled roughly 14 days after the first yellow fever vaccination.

The CDR3 reads CASSLAAGFTDTQYF. The nucleotide sequence is TGTGCCAGCAGCTTGGCTGCAGGGTTTACAGATACGCAGTATTTT. The receptor chain draws on TRBV5-6 and TRBJ2-3; matching of 5 bases hints at TRBD1 as the D gene. Taken from cysteine to phenylalanine, the CDR3 has 15 residues. Only CDR3 DNA is held: 45 bases, read in frame from base 1. CDR1 and CDR2, per the germline V gene, are SGHDT and YYEEEE. V was cut back by 0 bases and J by 3 bases, leaving a gap of 11 bases between them.